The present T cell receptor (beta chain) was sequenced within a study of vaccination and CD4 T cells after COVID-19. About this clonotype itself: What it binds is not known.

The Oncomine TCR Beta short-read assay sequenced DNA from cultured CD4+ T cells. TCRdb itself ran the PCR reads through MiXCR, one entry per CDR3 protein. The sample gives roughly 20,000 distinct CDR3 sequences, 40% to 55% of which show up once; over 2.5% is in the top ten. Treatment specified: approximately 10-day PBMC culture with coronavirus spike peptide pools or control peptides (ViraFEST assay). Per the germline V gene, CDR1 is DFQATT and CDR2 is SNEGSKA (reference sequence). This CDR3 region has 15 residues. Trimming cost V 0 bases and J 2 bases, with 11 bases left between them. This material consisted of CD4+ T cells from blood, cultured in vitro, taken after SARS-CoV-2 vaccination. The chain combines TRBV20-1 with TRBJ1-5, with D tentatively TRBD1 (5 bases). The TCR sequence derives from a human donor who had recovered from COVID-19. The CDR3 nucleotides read TGCAGTGCTAGAGAAGCCCAGGGTGGCAATCAGCCCCAGCATTTT. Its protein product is CSAREAQGGNQPQHF.